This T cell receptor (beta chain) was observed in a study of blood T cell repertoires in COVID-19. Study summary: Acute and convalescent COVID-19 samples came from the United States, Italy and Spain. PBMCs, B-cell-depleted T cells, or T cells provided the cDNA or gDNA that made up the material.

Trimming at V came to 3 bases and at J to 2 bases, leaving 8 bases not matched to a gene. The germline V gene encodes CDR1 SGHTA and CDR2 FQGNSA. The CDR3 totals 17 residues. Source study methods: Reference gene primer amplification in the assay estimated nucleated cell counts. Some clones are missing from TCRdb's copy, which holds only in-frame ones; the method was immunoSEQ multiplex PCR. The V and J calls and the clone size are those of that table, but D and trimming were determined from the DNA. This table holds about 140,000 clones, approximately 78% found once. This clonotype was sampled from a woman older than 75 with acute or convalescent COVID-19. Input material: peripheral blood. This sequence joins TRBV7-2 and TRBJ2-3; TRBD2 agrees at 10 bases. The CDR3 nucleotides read TGTGCCAGCAGCTTGGGGAGTAGCGGGGGGCCCACAGATACGCAGTATTTT. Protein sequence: CASSLGSSGGPTDTQYF.